Each of the 30 T cell receptor beta chains below was sequenced from the same sample in a study of T cell repertoires in aging, cancer and after chemotherapy (dated by TCRdb to the late 2010s). Instead of sorted cells or RNA, genomic DNA extracted from peripheral blood served as the source for amplifying TCR beta rearrangements. Sequenced using an Illumina MiSeq. Rearranged TRB sequences spanning V, D and J segments were amplified by multiplex touch-down PCR using a mixed TRB-A/B primer pool. TCRdb ran its own pipeline on the public reads, namely fastp trimming at Q25 and MiXCR clone calling, and kept in-frame beta chains. All rows with the same CDR3 protein become a single entry with the most common DNA and genes. This sample lists more than 9,000 distinct CDR3 sequences; more than 25% were detected once. The ten largest clonotypes hold 3.2% of the sample. Specimen: blood. Receptors originate from a human donor in good health.

This clonotype was seen a handful of times. The rearrangement links TRBV5-4 to TRBJ1-2; 7 bases are shared with TRBD1. The CDR3 has 14 residues. V lost 0 bases and J lost 2; bases outside the gene matches: 1. Germline V lookup: CDR1 SGHNT, CDR2 YYREEE (reference sequence). CDR3 amino acids: CASSLGQGNYGYTF. The CDR3 region has the DNA TGTGCCAGCAGCTTGGGACAGGGAAACTATGGCTACACCTTC.

In its sample, this clonotype is medium-sized. This rearrangement joins TRBV11-3 to TRBJ2-3, with TRBD2 identical over 14 bases. The J segment lost 2 bases and the V segment lost 8 bases, leaving 9 bases of the junction unmatched. The CDR3 runs 17 residues. Per the germline V gene, CDR1 is SGHNT and CDR2 is YENEEA. In DNA, the CDR3 is TGTGCCAGCTGCGCCCTGACTAGCGGGGGGGCCACAGATACGCAGTATTTT. Encoded protein: CASCALTSGGATDTQYF.

V and J are TRBV12-3 or TRBV12-4 and TRBJ2-3; D is uncertain. This CDR3 comprises 13 residues. The V end lost 5 bases, the J end lost 6 bases, and 12 bases lay between the germline ends. CDR3 loop: CASSPGWADTQYF. The CDR3 nucleotides read TGTGCCAGCAGTCCTGGGTGGGCTGATACGCAGTATTTT.

The chain has TRBV6-1 and TRBJ1-5; D gene unclear. Germline-derived CDR1 and CDR2 are MNHNS and SASEGT. The V and J ends lost 2 bases and 0 bases respectively, with 11 bases between them. This CDR3 has 16 amino acids. CDR3 sequence reads: CASSERSAGSNQPQHF. The CDR3 region has the DNA TGTGCCAGCAGTGAAAGATCGGCAGGTAGCAATCAGCCCCAGCATTTT.

The J gene is TRBJ2-1, the V gene TRBV6-5; D uncertain. V dropped 0 bases and J dropped 5 bases, with 11 bases sitting between them. The CDR3 extends over 15 amino acids. Per germline, CDR1 MNHEY and CDR2 SVGAGI. The CDR3 DNA follows: TGTGCCAGCAGTTACTCGTTAAGGGCCAACAATGAGCAGTTCTTC. Protein: CASSYSLRANNEQFF.

The chain uses TRBV27 and TRBJ1-2; no clear D. V was pared by 3 bases and J by 1 base, with 6 bases between. This CDR3 is 13 amino acids long. The germline V gene encodes CDR1 MNHEY and CDR2 SMNVEV (reference sequence). CDR3 DNA: TGTGCCAGCAGTTTCAGAGATAACTATGGCTACACCTTC. This codes for CASSFRDNYGYTF.

By proportion, this clonotype is medium-sized (0.01 to 0.1%). The V call is TRBV6-1, the J call TRBJ2-7, with D possibly matching TRBD2 (5 bases). With 5 bases removed from V and 0 bases from J, the gap between germline ends came to 17 bases. Germline V gene sequence: CDR1 MNHNS, CDR2 SASEGT. The CDR3 contains 16 residues. CDR3 amino acids: CASSYSPGGHSYEQYF. Here the CDR3 DNA reads TGTGCCAGCAGTTACTCTCCAGGAGGCCACTCCTACGAGCAGTACTTC.

As DNA, the CDR3 is TGTGCCAGCAGGAAACCAGCGGACCCCTCCTACGAGCAGTACTTC. Its protein is CASRKPADPSYEQYF. The genes are TRBV6-1 and TRBJ2-7; a weak D match, TRBD2 (5 bases). Trimming shortened V by 6 bases and J by 0 bases, and 15 bases separated the two germline ends. This CDR3 region has 15 residues. Germline V gene sequence: CDR1 MNHNS, CDR2 SASEGT.

This clonotype was counted once. This could be a read error, since a much larger clone is one nucleotide away. The CDR3 region is CSVSGEPRVNEQFF. CDR3 bases: TGCAGTGTTTCGGGAGAACCCAGGGTGAATGAGCAGTTCTTC. The chain employs TRBV29-1 and TRBJ2-1, with D maybe TRBD2 (6 bases). This CDR3 has 14 residues. Germline CDR1 is SQVTM and CDR2 is ANQGSEA.

This clonotype was counted between two and nine times. This sequence joins TRBV6-5 and TRBJ2-7, with 8 bases matching TRBD1. After removal of 0 bases from V and 3 bases from J, the junction contained 4 bases not matched to a gene. This CDR3 is built from 15 residues. CDR1 and CDR2 from the germline V gene are MNHEY and SVGAGI. The CDR3 here is CASSYSRTGIYEQYF. In nucleotides, the CDR3 is TGTGCCAGCAGTTACTCTAGGACAGGGATCTACGAGCAGTACTTC.

As to this clonotype: A clone one base away is much larger, so this may be a read error. This chain connects TRBV11-3 to TRBJ2-1; D possibly corresponds to TRBD2 (5 bases). This CDR3 comprises 14 residues. Germline lookup yields CDR1 SGHNT and CDR2 YENEEA. The CDR3 sequence: CVSSPARRWNEQFF. The CDR3 nucleotides read TGTGTCAGCAGCCCCGCGCGGAGGTGGAATGAGCAGTTCTTC. Full variable domain (outside the CDR3, taken from reference TRBV11-3 and TRBJ2-1): EAGVVQSPRYKIIEKKQPVAFWCNPISGHNTLYWYLQNLGQGPELLIRYENEEAVDDSQLPKDRFSAERLKGVDSTLKIQPAELGDSAVYLCVSSPARRWNEQFFGPGTRLTVL.

A word on this clonotype: This may arise from a read error, as a much more abundant clone is one base away. The chain joins TRBV7-6 to TRBJ2-1, with D perhaps TRBD2 (7 bases). The CDR3 has 15 residues. Germline CDR1 reads SGHVS; CDR2 reads FNYEAQ. V lost 1 base, J lost 11 bases, and 18 bases lay in between. CDR3 sequence: CASSLDVGGAYKQFF. CDR3 DNA: TGTGCCAGCAGCTTAGACGTTGGGGGGGCCTATAAGCAGTTCTTC.

The V gene is TRBV24-1, the J gene TRBJ2-1; TRBD1 matches 10 bases. The CDR3 runs to 16 residues. Germline CDR1 is KGHDR and CDR2 is SFDVKD. The V gene end was trimmed by 2 bases and the J gene end by 8 bases; junction bases not matched to a gene: 8. The chain's CDR3 is CATSDSDRGSLDEQFF. The CDR3 coding sequence is TGTGCCACCAGTGATTCGGACAGGGGGTCTTTAGATGAGCAGTTCTTC.

This clonotype turned up a few times. V usage is TRBV4-1 and J usage is TRBJ2-7; 12 nucleotides match TRBD2. The CDR3 consists of 15 residues. Germline loops: CDR1 MGHRA, CDR2 YSYEKL. V lost 1 base to trimming and J lost 3 bases; unmatched junction nucleotides: 1. The CDR3, as DNA: TGCGCCAGCAGCCAAGGGACTAGCGGGGACTACGAGCAGTACTTC. Amino acid sequence: CASSQGTSGDYEQYF.

V gene TRBV7-9 combines with J gene TRBJ1-2, with D possibly being TRBD1 (5 bases). The germline CDR1 and CDR2 sequences are SEHNR and FQNEAQ (reference sequence). This CDR3 is built from 16 residues. V was pared by 1 base and J by 4 bases, with 16 bases between. CDR3 sequence: CASSLEGTGLIYGYTF. The DNA for the CDR3 is TGTGCCAGCAGCTTAGAGGGCACAGGACTTATCTATGGCTACACCTTC.

This sequence joins TRBV27 and TRBJ2-1; D possibly corresponds to TRBD2 (5 bases). V was shortened by 5 bases and J by 3 bases, with 20 bases between the two germline ends. Germline-derived CDR1 and CDR2 are MNHEY and SMNVEV (reference sequence). CDR3 size: 17 residues. The CDR3 loop reads CASSPGFRGRCYNEQFF. CDR3 coding DNA: TGTGCCAGCAGTCCCGGTTTTCGCGGGCGTTGCTACAATGAGCAGTTCTTC.

The chain joins TRBV30 to TRBJ2-3, with 12 bases matching TRBD2. V gave up 1 base and J gave up 1 base; unmatched junction bases: 6. Germline values: CDR1 GTSNPN, CDR2 SVGIG (reference sequence). This CDR3 region has 17 residues. This CDR3 is CAWSDTSGRSGTDTQYF. The CDR3 DNA follows: TGTGCCTGGAGTGATACTAGCGGGAGGTCTGGCACAGATACGCAGTATTTT.

As regards this clonotype: It may be a read error: a sequence one base away is much more abundant. The chain is built from TRBV6-2 or TRBV6-3 and TRBJ2-6; D gene uncertain. The V and J ends lost 2 bases and 0 bases respectively, with 2 bases between them. In germline, CDR1 is MNHEY, CDR2 SVGEGT. The CDR3 runs 14 residues. CDR3 protein: CASSYNSGANVLTF. The DNA of the CDR3 is TGTGCCAGCAGTTACAACTCTGGGGCCAACGTCCTGACTTTC.

The chain joins TRBV6-5 to TRBJ1-4, with TRBD1 identical over 7 bases. CDR1 is MNHEY, CDR2 SVGAGI, per germline. The CDR3 length is 16 residues. Trimming cost V 2 bases and J 3 bases; bases outside gene matches: 6. The CDR3 spells CASSYRRGTANEKLFF. DNA for the CDR3: TGTGCCAGCAGTTACCGGCGAGGGACAGCTAATGAAAAACTGTTTTTT.

This chain connects TRBV11-3 to TRBJ1-5; D not certain. Trimming cost V 1 base and J 7 bases, with 8 bases left between them. Germline V gene lookup returns CDR1 SGHNT and CDR2 YENEEA. The length of the CDR3 is 13 residues. The CDR3 nucleotides are TGTGCCAGCAGCTTAGGGGGTGGCCAGCCCCAGCATTTT. Encoded protein: CASSLGGGQPQHF.

This clonotype is medium-sized (0.01 to 0.1%) in the sample. The chain uses TRBV29-1 and TRBJ2-7; 9 bases match TRBD1. CDR1 is SQVTM and CDR2 is ANQGSEA in the germline V gene. This CDR3 comprises 14 residues. The trim removed 4 bases at V and 2 bases at J, leaving 6 bases unmatched. The CDR3 reads CSVAPGTGTYEQYF. In DNA form, the CDR3 reads TGCAGCGTTGCACCCGGGACAGGGACCTACGAGCAGTACTTC.

A note on this clonotype: A single base separates this from a much larger clone, so it may be a read error. This rearrangement joins TRBV29-1 to TRBJ2-7; 8 bases agree with TRBD1. Germline CDR1 is SQVTM and CDR2 is ANQGSEA. This CDR3 region has 12 residues. CDR3 in DNA: TGCGGCGTTGGGACAGGAAACTACGAGCAGTACTTC. This gives the protein CGVGTGNYEQYF.

Of note for this clonotype: This clone may be a read error of a much larger clone one base away. J is TRBJ2-5 and V is TRBV29-1; 9 bases map to TRBD1. V trimming: 5 bases; J trimming: 11 bases; junction bases outside the gene matches: 12. The V gene's germline CDR1 is SQVTM and CDR2 ANQGSEA. The CDR3 length is 13 residues. The CDR3 DNA follows: TGCAGCGTTCCCGGACAGGGGATCAATGAGCAGTACTTC. It specifies CSVPGQGINEQYF.

The rearrangement links TRBV11-3 to TRBJ2-4, with D hard to call. Germline values: CDR1 SGHNT, CDR2 YENEEA. V was cut by 5 bases and J by 12 bases, with 17 bases left in between. There are 13 residues in the CDR3. The CDR3 sequence is CASSPTAAPGQYF. The CDR3 DNA reads as TGTGCCAGCAGCCCTACCGCCGCCCCCGGTCAGTACTTC.

This clonotype is classed as large. The rearrangement uses TRBV29-1 and TRBJ2-5, with D uncertain. The length of the CDR3 is 9 residues. The V end was cut by 6 bases, the J end by 5 bases, with 4 bases between. Germline values: CDR1 SQVTM, CDR2 ANQGSEA. The CDR3 spells CSVGETQYF. In nucleotides, the CDR3 is TGCAGCGTGGGGGAGACCCAGTACTTC.

V usage is TRBV18 and J usage is TRBJ2-1, with 7 bases identical to TRBD2. This CDR3 is built from 18 residues. Trimming at V came to 3 bases and at J to 3 bases, leaving 14 bases not matched to a gene. The V gene's germline CDR1 is KGHSH and CDR2 LQKENI. CDR3 nucleotide sequence: TGTGCCAGCTCACCCCTAGGAGCGGGACCTGAAAACTACAATGAGCAGTTCTTC. Protein: CASSPLGAGPENYNEQFF. The whole variable domain, remainder taken from reference TRBV18 and TRBJ2-1, is NAGVMQNPRHLVRRRGQEARLRCSPMKGHSHVYWYRQLPEEGLKFMVYLQKENIIDESGMPKERFSAEFPKEGPSILRIQQVVRGDSAAYFCASSPLGAGPENYNEQFFGPGTRLTVL.

The chain uses TRBV30 and TRBJ2-5; D uncertain. V was trimmed by 5 bases and J by 0 bases, leaving 22 bases between them. The germline V gene encodes CDR1 GTSNPN and CDR2 SVGIG (reference sequence). CDR3 size: 17 residues. For the CDR3, the DNA is TGTGCCTGGCGTGGAGCCACCAGAGAAAAGTACCAAGAGACCCAGTACTTC. This encodes CAWRGATREKYQETQYF.

The table lists this clonotype with a few counts. CDR3 nucleotide sequence: TGTGCCACCAGCAGAGTGGAAGGGAACTATGGCTACACCTTC. Its translation is CATSRVEGNYGYTF. The V call is TRBV15, the J call TRBJ1-2, with unresolved D. The CDR3 is made up of 14 amino acids. Trimming pared 1 base from V and 2 bases from J, leaving 8 bases between. Germline CDR1 reads LNHNV; CDR2 reads YYDKDF (reference sequence). The full variable domain, with the rest looked up from reference TRBV15 and TRBJ1-2, is DAMVIQNPRYQVTQFGKPVTLSCSQTLNHNVMYWYQQKSSQAPKLLFHYYDKDFNNEADTPDNFQSRRPNTSFCFLDIRSPGLGDTAMYLCATSRVEGNYGYTFGSGTRLTVV.

The table lists this clonotype with a few counts. The rearrangement uses TRBV5-4 and TRBJ1-6; D is undetermined. Germline V gene sequence: CDR1 SGHNT, CDR2 YYREEE (reference sequence). Trimming cost V 0 bases and J 8 bases, with 9 bases left between them. The CDR3 is 14 amino acids. The CDR3 nucleotides read TGTGCCAGCAGCTTGGAACTCTACGATTCACCCCTCCACTTT. This translates into CASSLELYDSPLHF.

The CDR3 DNA reads TGCAGTGCTAGATGGTCAGGGGCCTACGAGCAGTACTTC. Its translation: CSARWSGAYEQYF. The chain carries TRBV20-1 and TRBJ2-7; maybe TRBD1 (6 bases). This CDR3 has 13 residues. V lost 2 bases and J lost 2, with 10 bases in between. Germline V CDR1 and CDR2: DFQATT, SNEGSKA (reference sequence).